Sequencing of this T cell receptor beta chain was carried out in a study of T-cell reconstitution after alpha-beta-depleted transplantation in children. Broader study findings: Some patients owed their high day-60 TCRbeta diversity to surviving recipient T cells and thymic progenitors. Several hundred expanded graft clones reportedly supplied alpha-beta T cells about two months after transplant. Counts and diversity of T cells one year after transplant came mostly from newly produced T cells.

Germline V CDR1 and CDR2: SQVTM, ANQGSEA. The CDR3 length is 16 residues. The ends were cut back, 3 bases at V and 0 bases at J, with 15 bases in the middle. Using unique molecular identifiers, the investigators prepared the TCRbeta library. TCRdb called the PCR reads again in MiXCR, with one record for every CDR3 protein. The data hold around 800,000 distinct CDR3 sequences, with approximately 15% observed a single time. As to this clonotype: As yet, its antigen is unknown.

The material was PBMCs, mostly from graft donor cells, obtained 360 days after TCRalphabeta/CD19-depleted stem cell transplant. This sequence joins TRBV29-1 and TRBJ1-3; D unresolved. The sequence derives from a male patient younger than 18 who had a stem cell transplant for acute lymphoblastic leukemia, so the T cells may come from the graft donor. CDR3 amino acids: CSVDVNKRNSGNTIYF. The CDR3 DNA reads as TGCAGCGTTGACGTTAACAAGAGGAACTCTGGAAACACCATATATTTT.